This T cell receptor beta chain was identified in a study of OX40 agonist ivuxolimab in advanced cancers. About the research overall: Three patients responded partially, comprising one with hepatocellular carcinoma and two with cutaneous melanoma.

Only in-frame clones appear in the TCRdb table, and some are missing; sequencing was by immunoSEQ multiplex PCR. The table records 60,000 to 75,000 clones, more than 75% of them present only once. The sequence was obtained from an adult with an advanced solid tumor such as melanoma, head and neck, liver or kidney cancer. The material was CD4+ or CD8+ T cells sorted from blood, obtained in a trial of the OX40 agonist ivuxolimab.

The CDR3 loop reads CASSYPTLTGPGGYTF. The CDR3 DNA reads as TGTGCCAGCAGTTACCCGACCCTGACAGGTCCTGGTGGCTACACCTTC. V and J are TRBV6-5 and TRBJ1-2, with a tentative D call TRBD1 (6 bases). The CDR3 totals 16 residues. Trimming shortened V by 2 bases and J by 7 bases, and 20 bases separated the two germline ends. Germline V gene data show CDR1 as MNHEY and CDR2 as SVGAGI.